This TCR beta chain was recovered during a study of CD8 T cells in ankylosing spondylitis. The study, taken as a whole, reports: Blood of patients with ankylosing spondylitis appeared to be characterized by a TCR beta motif of several highly homologous variants. Disease-linked clones, CD8+, were relatively rare in peripheral blood.

A quantitative 5'-RACE method, one with molecular barcodes, was used to make TCR beta libraries. From the 5' RACE reads, TCRdb called clonotypes with MiXCR, one entry per CDR3 protein. The table records around 210,000 distinct CDR3 sequences, over 7% of them present only once. On this clonotype itself: No antigen is known for it.

Sequenced input: blood, either unsorted or a sorted T cell fraction (not recorded which). The sequence came from a female donor with ankylosing spondylitis or in good health (not recorded which).

CDR3 protein: CCTRYAGESYNEQFF. The CDR3 DNA reads TGCTGTACCCGTTACGCCGGGGAGTCCTACAATGAGCAGTTCTTC. The rearrangement uses TRBV20-1 and TRBJ2-1; the D gene is possibly TRBD2 (5 bases). This CDR3 has 15 residues. Germline values: CDR1 DFQATT, CDR2 SNEGSKA (reference sequence).